This TCR beta chain emerged from a study of shared clonotypes between healthy human individuals. On this clone itself: Its antigen remains unknown.

V was trimmed by 4 bases and J by 5 bases, leaving 28 bases between them. Germline V lookup: CDR1 SGHNT, CDR2 YYREEE (reference sequence). This CDR3 is 18 amino acids long. Study-level findings and limits: Only blood was sampled, and tissue TCR repertoires likely differ from blood ones.

The CD8 memory fraction combined CD45RO+ cells with TemRA cells (CCR7-negative CD45RA+). Under the authors' procedure: Filtering was not the same, since immunoSEQ gave junction-only sequences without quality scores. Repertoires were generated with immunoSEQ multiplex PCR, while TCRdb's copy carries only in-frame clones and drops some. V, J and clone size were drawn from that table, and D and trimming were deduced from the DNA. The data show 95,000 to 120,000 clones, under 70% seen once. The clonotype originates from a woman in her twenties or thirties in good health. The chain couples TRBV5-4 to TRBJ2-7; D may be TRBD2 (6 bases). The sequenced material came from memory CD8+ T cells sorted from blood. Subset reported: CD45RO+ cells pooled with CCR7-negative TemRA cells. The CDR3 is CASSDELAPRTWGDEQYF. The CDR3 nucleotides are TGTGCCAGCAGCGACGAACTAGCCCCACGGACTTGGGGTGACGAGCAGTACTTC.